This entry concerns a single T cell receptor (beta chain). The antigen is not known. Assay used: immunoSEQ multiplex PCR; TCRdb lists only in-frame clones, some missing. The sample lists roughly 120,000 clones; 85% to 90% were seen once. The data originate from a study of a mutant IDH1 vaccine in newly diagnosed glioma. Background on the study: Most had both radiotherapy and temozolomide beforehand; others had only one.

As to time point: week 11, during vaccination. The vaccine gave 300 ug of a 20-mer mutant IDH1 peptide subcutaneously per dose. This receptor was obtained from a woman between 50 and 59 years old with glioma. Sequencing used PBMCs, obtained from a glioma patient whose treatment included an IDH1 peptide vaccine.

This CDR3 reads CASGTSGSVTDTQYF. CDR3 sequence (DNA): TGTGCCAGTGGGACTAGCGGGAGTGTCACAGATACGCAGTATTTT. This chain connects TRBV9 to TRBJ2-3; 14 positions match TRBD2. V was pared by 8 bases and J by 2 bases, with 4 bases of the junction left unmatched. Germline loops: CDR1 SGDLS, CDR2 YYNGEE. The CDR3 contains 15 residues.